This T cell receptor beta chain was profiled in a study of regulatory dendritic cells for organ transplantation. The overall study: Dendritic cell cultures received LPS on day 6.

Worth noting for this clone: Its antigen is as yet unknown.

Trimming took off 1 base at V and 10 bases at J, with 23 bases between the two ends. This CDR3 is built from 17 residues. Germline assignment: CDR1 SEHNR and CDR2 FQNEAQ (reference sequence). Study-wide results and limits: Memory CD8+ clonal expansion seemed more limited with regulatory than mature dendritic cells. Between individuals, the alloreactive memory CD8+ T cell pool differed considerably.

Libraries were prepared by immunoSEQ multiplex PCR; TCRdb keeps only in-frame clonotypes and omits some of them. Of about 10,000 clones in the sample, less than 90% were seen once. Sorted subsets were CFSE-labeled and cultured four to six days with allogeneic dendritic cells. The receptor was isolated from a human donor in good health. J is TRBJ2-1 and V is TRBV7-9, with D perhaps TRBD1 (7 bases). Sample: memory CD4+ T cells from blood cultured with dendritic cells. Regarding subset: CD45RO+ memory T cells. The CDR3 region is CASSLGETGRSHREQFF. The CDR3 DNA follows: TGTGCCAGCAGCTTAGGGGAGACAGGGAGGTCACATCGGGAGCAGTTCTTC.